The rows below give T cell receptor beta chains drawn from one sample of a study of T cell responses to AZD1222 COVID-19 vaccine. Using immunoSEQ multiplex PCR, the repertoire was profiled, and TCRdb retains in-frame clones only, with some absent. The repertoire holds about 47,000 clones, with more than 60% as singletons. Sequences were derived from peripheral blood, sampled on day 0 of MenACWY control vaccination. The receptors come from an adult in good health. Each CDR3 is given with its conserved first and last residue. A D gene is named only where the DNA matches it firmly. Size is stated for part of the rows, as once, few or many counts, or as a class when the clone is expanded.

J gene,D gene,V gene,clone size,CDR3 DNA,CDR3 protein
TRBJ1-5,-,TRBV12-3/TRBV12-4,-,TGTGCCAGCAGTTTAGACGGCAATCAGCCCCAGCATTTT,CASSLDGNQPQHF
TRBJ1-4,TRBD1,TRBV7-9,-,TGTGCCAGCAGCTATTCAGGACAGGGGAACGAAAAACTGTTTTTT,CASSYSGQGNEKLFF
TRBJ1-2,TRBD1,TRBV30,-,TGTGCCTGGAGTGTTCGTTCAGGGGGCGGGGGCTACACCTTC,CAWSVRSGGGGYTF
TRBJ1-1,-,TRBV5-1,-,TGCGCCAGCAGCTTGGTAGGAAGTGGTGAAGCTTTCTTT,CASSLVGSGEAFF
TRBJ2-2,TRBD1,TRBV25-1,-,TGTGCCAGCAGTGATTGGACAGGGGGAACCGGGGAGCTGTTTTTT,CASSDWTGGTGELFF
TRBJ1-6,-,TRBV19,-,TGTGCCAGTAGTATAGTCGGACACGACTATTCACCCCTCCACTTT,CASSIVGHDYSPLHF
TRBJ2-7,TRBD1,TRBV5-5,-,TGTGCCAGCAGCTTGGGGGGACAGGGAACTGGAGAGCAGTACTTC,CASSLGGQGTGEQYF
TRBJ1-2,-,TRBV6-5,few,TGTGCCAGCAGTCCCATGAGGGGAACGCTCTATGGCTACACCTTC,CASSPMRGTLYGYTF
TRBJ1-1,-,TRBV7-9,-,TGTGCCAGCACCTCGGGAGAAAAAGTTAACACTGAAGCTTTCTTT,CASTSGEKVNTEAFF
TRBJ2-3,TRBD2,TRBV11-2,once,TGTGCCAGCAGCCCACGGACTAGCGGGAGGGGTACGCAGTATTTT,CASSPRTSGRGTQYF
TRBJ1-4,-,TRBV4-1,-,TGCGCCAGCAGCCAAGCAGGGATGGGAACTAATGAAAAACTGTTTTTT,CASSQAGMGTNEKLFF
TRBJ1-3,-,TRBV30,-,TGTGCCTGGAGGTTGAAGGGTAATGGAAACACCATATATTTT,CAWRLKGNGNTIYF
TRBJ2-1,TRBD2,TRBV10-2,-,TGCGCCAGCAGACTAGCGGGGTACAATGAGCAGTTCTTC,CASRLAGYNEQFF
TRBJ2-7,TRBD2,TRBV5-1,once,TGCGCCAGCAGCTTGAGACTAGCGGACGCCAACGAGCAGTACTTC,CASSLRLADANEQYF
TRBJ1-4,TRBD1,TRBV30,-,TGTGCCTGTACCTCCGGGACAGTGAATGAAAAACTGTTTTTT,CACTSGTVNEKLFF
TRBJ1-1,-,TRBV10-1,-,TGCGCCAGCAGTGAGTCGTCTGGGAACACTGAAGCTTTCTTT,CASSESSGNTEAFF
TRBJ1-6,-,TRBV7-6,-,TGTGCCAGCAGCTTAGTGGGGGAATCCCCCCTCCACTTT,CASSLVGESPLHF
TRBJ1-2,-,TRBV19,-,TGTGCCAGTAGTATGGACAGAAACTATGGCTACACCTTC,CASSMDRNYGYTF
TRBJ2-5,-,TRBV4-2,-,TGTGCCAGCTCCTACTCCCAAGAGACCCAGTACTTC,CASSYSQETQYF
TRBJ1-1,-,TRBV27,-,TGTGCCAGCAGTTTATCATCAGGCCCACTGAACACTGAAGCTTTCTTT,CASSLSSGPLNTEAFF
TRBJ2-2,-,TRBV5-4,-,TGTGCCAGCAGCTTGGGAGGGAACACCGGGGAGCTGTTTTTT,CASSLGGNTGELFF
TRBJ1-2,TRBD1,TRBV18,-,TGTGCCAGCTCACCGGACAGGGACAGGGGCTACACCTTC,CASSPDRDRGYTF
TRBJ2-1,-,TRBV11-2,-,TGTGCCAGCAGCCCCCCCGGACTGAGCTCCTACAATGAGCAGTTCTTC,CASSPPGLSSYNEQFF
TRBJ1-6,-,TRBV28,few,TGTGCCAGCAGAGGGACGCCTGCCGGGCCCCTCCACTTT,CASRGTPAGPLHF
TRBJ1-4,TRBD1,TRBV14,-,TGTGCCAGCAGCCCTGTCGGGCGACAGGGGACAGAAAAACTGTTTTTT,CASSPVGRQGTEKLFF
TRBJ1-5,-,TRBV30,-,TGTGCCTGGAGTGTCAGTGACAGCTATCAGCCCCAGCATTTT,CAWSVSDSYQPQHF